These 8 T cell receptor beta chains were sequenced from one sample in a study of T cell responses to AZD1222 COVID-19 vaccine (dated by TCRdb to about 2021). Library creation used the immunoSEQ multiplex PCR assay. Imported from immuneACCESS, the table was reduced by TCRdb to in-frame sequences with V and J called. These copies leave out some clones; in studies compared against another copy, an unresolved V gene accounts for under half, and the cause of the remainder is not known. The table for this sample lists 55,000 to 75,000 clones; 60% to 85% of them were counted only once. The ten largest make up around 25% of the sample. The sample's time point, from its label and the paper: baseline before first vaccination. What this sample's treatment or condition label stands for: meningococcal conjugate vaccine given as trial control. The specimen was peripheral blood, collected on day 0 of MenACWY control vaccination. The source is an adult in good health.

The V and J genes are TRBV10-3 and TRBJ2-3, with D hard to call. Germline V gene data show CDR1 as ENHRY and CDR2 as SYGVKD. V was shortened by 4 bases and J by 0 bases, with 8 bases between the two germline ends. The length of the CDR3 is 14 residues. CDR3 DNA: TGTGCCATCAGTGGTGGGTCTAGCACAGATACGCAGTATTTT. Translation gives CAISGGSSTDTQYF.

For the CDR3, the DNA is TGTGCCAGCAGCTCCGGGGAGACCCAGTACTTC. Translating gives CASSSGETQYF. The J gene is TRBJ2-5, the V gene TRBV28; D gene ambiguous. The CDR3 spans 11 residues. Germline-derived CDR1 and CDR2 are MDHEN and SYDVKM. The ends were cut back, 6 bases at V and 5 bases at J, with 7 bases in the middle.

This chain uses TRBV4-3 with TRBJ1-6, with D hard to call. The CDR3 extends over 14 amino acids. V shed 4 bases and J shed 3 bases, with 7 bases lying between them. Germline CDR1 is LGHNA and CDR2 is YSLEER. In DNA form, the CDR3 reads TGCGCCAGCAGCCGGAGACTCTATAATTCACCCCTCCACTTT. This sequence encodes CASSRRLYNSPLHF.

The chain combines TRBV3-1 (or the pseudogene TRBV3-2) with TRBJ2-2; 8 bases line up with TRBD2. This CDR3 has 17 residues. Germline V CDR1 and CDR2: LGHDT, YNNKEL (reference sequence). Trimming took 0 bases from V and 5 from J; bases not matched to a gene: 8. The CDR3 region is CASSQDAGGARTGELFF. CDR3 sequence (DNA): TGTGCCAGCAGCCAAGACGCGGGGGGCGCAAGGACCGGGGAGCTGTTTTTT.

The chain is built from TRBV9 and TRBJ1-3; 9 bases align to TRBD1. Germline lookup yields CDR1 SGDLS and CDR2 YYNGEE. V was pared by 0 bases and J by 2 bases, with 0 bases of the junction left unmatched. The length of the CDR3 is 15 residues. In DNA, the CDR3 is TGTGCCAGCAGCGTAGGGGACAGGGCTGGAAACACCATATATTTT. Its protein product is CASSVGDRAGNTIYF.

The V gene is TRBV28, the J gene TRBJ2-6; 8 positions agree with TRBD1. Unmatched junction bases numbered 7, after V lost 3 bases and J lost 0 bases. This CDR3 spans 18 amino acids. The germline V gene has CDR1 MDHEN and CDR2 SYDVKM. The CDR3 sequence is CASSFRGQGTSGANVLTF. CDR3 nucleotides: TGTGCCAGCAGTTTCAGGGGGCAGGGTACCTCTGGGGCCAACGTCCTGACTTTC.

The V gene is TRBV7-8, the J gene TRBJ2-1; 7 bases match TRBD2. Germline trimming cut 4 bases from V and 5 bases from J; bases unmatched to any gene: 14. Germline V gene data show CDR1 as SGHVS and CDR2 as FQNEAQ. The CDR3 extends over 17 amino acids. In DNA, the CDR3 is TGTGCCAGCAGCTCCTCGGGTGGGACTAAGAGAGACAATGAGCAGTTCTTC. As protein: CASSSSGGTKRDNEQFF.

This chain connects TRBV5-1 to TRBJ1-1, with 7 bases matching TRBD1. Germline trimming cut 0 bases from V and 4 bases from J; bases unmatched to any gene: 9. From germline, CDR1 is SGHRS and CDR2 YFSETQ. This CDR3 spans 16 amino acids. This CDR3 is CASSLDRGLKSTEAFF. The CDR3 DNA sequence: TGCGCCAGCAGCTTGGACAGGGGACTAAAGAGCACTGAAGCTTTCTTT.